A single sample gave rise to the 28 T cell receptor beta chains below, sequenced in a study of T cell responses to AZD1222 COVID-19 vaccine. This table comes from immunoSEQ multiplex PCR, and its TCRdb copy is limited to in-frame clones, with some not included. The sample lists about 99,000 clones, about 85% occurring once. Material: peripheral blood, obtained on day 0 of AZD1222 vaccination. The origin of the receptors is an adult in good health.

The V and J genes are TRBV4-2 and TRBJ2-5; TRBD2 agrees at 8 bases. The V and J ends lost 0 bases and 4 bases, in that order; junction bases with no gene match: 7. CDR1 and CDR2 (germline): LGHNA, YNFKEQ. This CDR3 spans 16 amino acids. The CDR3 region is CASSQDLAGLGETQYF. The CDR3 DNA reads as TGTGCCAGCAGCCAAGATTTAGCGGGACTAGGAGAGACCCAGTACTTC.

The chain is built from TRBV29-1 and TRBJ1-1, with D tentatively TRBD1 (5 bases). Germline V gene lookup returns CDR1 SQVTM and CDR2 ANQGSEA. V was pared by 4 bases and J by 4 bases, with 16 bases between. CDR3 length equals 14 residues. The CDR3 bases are TGCAGCGTTGTTGGGGGTGGGGCCGCCACTGAAGCTTTCTTT. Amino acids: CSVVGGGAATEAFF.

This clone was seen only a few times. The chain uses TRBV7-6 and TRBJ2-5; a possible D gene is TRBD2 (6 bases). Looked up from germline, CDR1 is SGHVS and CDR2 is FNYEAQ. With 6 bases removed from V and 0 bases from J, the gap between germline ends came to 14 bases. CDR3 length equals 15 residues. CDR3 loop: CASRRGPQYQETQYF. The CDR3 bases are TGTGCCAGCAGGCGGGGCCCACAGTACCAAGAGACCCAGTACTTC. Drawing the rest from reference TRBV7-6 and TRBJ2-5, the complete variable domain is GAGVSQSPRYKVTKRGQDVALRCDPISGHVSLYWYRQALGQGPEFLTYFNYEAQQDKSGLPNDRFSAERPEGSISTLTIQRTEQRDSAMYRCASRRGPQYQETQYFGPGTRLLVL.

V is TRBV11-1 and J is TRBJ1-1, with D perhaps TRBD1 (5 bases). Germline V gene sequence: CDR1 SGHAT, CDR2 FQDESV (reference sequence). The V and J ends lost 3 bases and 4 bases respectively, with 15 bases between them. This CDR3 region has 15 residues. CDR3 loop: CASSFEGLGGTEAFF. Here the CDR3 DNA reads TGTGCCAGCAGCTTCGAGGGGCTTGGGGGCACTGAAGCTTTCTTT.

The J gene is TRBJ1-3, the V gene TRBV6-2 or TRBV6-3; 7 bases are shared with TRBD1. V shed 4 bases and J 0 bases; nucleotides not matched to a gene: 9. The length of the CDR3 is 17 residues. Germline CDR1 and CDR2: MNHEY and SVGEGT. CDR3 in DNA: TGTGCCAGCAGTTCCCGGGACAGAAGCTACTCTGGAAACACCATATATTTT. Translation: CASSSRDRSYSGNTIYF.

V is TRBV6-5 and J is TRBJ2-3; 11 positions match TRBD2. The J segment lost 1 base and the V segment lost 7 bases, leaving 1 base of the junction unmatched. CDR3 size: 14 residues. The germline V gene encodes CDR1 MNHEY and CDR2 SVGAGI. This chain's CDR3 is CASKLAGGTDTQYF. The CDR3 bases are TGTGCCAGCAAACTAGCGGGGGGCACAGATACGCAGTATTTT.

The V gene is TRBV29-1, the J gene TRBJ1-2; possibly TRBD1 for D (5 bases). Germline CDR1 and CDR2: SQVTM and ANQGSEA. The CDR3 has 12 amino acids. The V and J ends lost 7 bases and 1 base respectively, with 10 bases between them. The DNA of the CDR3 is TGCAGCGGGGGACCTGTTAACTATGGCTACACCTTC. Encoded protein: CSGGPVNYGYTF.

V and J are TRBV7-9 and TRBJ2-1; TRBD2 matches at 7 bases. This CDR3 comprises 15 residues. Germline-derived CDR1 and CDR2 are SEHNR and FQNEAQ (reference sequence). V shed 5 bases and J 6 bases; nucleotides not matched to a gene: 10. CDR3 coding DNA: TGTGCCAGCAGCCCGACGGCGGGAGAGGTCAATGAGCAGTTCTTC. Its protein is CASSPTAGEVNEQFF.

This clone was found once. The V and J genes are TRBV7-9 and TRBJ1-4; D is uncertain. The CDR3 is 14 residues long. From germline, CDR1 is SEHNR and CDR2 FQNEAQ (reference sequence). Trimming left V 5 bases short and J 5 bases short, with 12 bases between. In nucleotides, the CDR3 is TGTGCCAGCAGCCCCTCGGGGTTAAATGAAAAACTGTTTTTT. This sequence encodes CASSPSGLNEKLFF.

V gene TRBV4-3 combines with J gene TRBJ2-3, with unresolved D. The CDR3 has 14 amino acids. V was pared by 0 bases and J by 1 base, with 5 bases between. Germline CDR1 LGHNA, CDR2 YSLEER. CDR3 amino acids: CASSQDGGTDTQYF. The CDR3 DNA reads TGCGCCAGCAGCCAAGATGGCGGCACAGATACGCAGTATTTT.

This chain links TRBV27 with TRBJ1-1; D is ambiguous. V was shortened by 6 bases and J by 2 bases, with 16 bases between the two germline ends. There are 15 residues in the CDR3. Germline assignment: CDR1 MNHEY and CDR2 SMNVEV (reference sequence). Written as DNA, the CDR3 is TGTGCCAGCAGCCGTCCCGGGGATGCAAACACTGAAGCTTTCTTT. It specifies CASSRPGDANTEAFF.

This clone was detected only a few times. The CDR3: CASSGVQGGYQPQHF. In DNA, the CDR3 is TGTGCCAGCAGTGGAGTACAGGGAGGGTACCAGCCCCAGCATTTT. The chain is built from TRBV2 and TRBJ1-5, with D possibly TRBD1 on 6 matching bases. Germline V gene data show CDR1 as SNHLY and CDR2 as FYNNEI. The CDR3 is 15 residues long. V was pared by 4 bases and J by 7 bases, with 17 bases between.

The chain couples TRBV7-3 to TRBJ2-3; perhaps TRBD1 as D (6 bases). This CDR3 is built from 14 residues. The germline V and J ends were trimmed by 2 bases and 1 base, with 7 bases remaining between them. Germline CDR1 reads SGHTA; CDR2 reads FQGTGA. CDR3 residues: CASSLGGRTDTQYF. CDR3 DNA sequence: TGTGCCAGCAGCTTAGGGGGCCGCACAGATACGCAGTATTTT.

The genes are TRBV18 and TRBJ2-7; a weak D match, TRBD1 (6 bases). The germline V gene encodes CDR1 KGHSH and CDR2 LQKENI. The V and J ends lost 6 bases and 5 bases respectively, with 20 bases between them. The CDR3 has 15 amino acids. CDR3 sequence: CASSPNREISNEQYF. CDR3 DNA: TGTGCCAGCTCCCCGAACAGGGAAATTAGTAACGAGCAGTACTTC.

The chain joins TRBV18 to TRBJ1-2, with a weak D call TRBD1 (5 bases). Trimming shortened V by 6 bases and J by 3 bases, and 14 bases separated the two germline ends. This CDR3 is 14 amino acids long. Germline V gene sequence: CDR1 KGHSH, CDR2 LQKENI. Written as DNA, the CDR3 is TGTGCCAGCTCGCCCGCGTGGGGCGACTATGGCTACACCTTC. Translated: CASSPAWGDYGYTF. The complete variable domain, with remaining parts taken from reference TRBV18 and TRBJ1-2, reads NAGVMQNPRHLVRRRGQEARLRCSPMKGHSHVYWYRQLPEEGLKFMVYLQKENIIDESGMPKERFSAEFPKEGPSILRIQQVVRGDSAAYFCASSPAWGDYGYTFGSGTRLTVV.

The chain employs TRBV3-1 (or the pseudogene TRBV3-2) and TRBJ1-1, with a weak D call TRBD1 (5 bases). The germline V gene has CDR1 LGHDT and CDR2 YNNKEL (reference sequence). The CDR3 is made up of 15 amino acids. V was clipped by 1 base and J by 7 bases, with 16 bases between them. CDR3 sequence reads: CASSQGLGGRGEAFF. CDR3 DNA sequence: TGTGCCAGCAGCCAAGGACTCGGGGGGAGGGGTGAAGCTTTCTTT.

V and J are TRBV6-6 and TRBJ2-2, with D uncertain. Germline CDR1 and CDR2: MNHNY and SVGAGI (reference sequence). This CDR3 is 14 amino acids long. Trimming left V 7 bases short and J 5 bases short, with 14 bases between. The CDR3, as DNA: TGTGCCAGCACCCCCGGCAGGCGGACCGGGGAGCTGTTTTTT. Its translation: CASTPGRRTGELFF.

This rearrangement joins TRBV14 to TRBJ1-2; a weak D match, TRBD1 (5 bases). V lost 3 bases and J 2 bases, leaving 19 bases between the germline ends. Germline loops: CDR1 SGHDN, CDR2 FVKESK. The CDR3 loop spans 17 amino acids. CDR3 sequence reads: CASSHHPGRKSNYGYTF. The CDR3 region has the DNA TGTGCCAGCAGCCACCATCCAGGGAGGAAGTCCAACTATGGCTACACCTTC.

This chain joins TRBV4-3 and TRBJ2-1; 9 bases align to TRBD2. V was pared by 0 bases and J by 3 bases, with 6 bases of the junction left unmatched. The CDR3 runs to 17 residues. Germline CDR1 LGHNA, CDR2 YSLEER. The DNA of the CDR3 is TGCGCCAGCAGCCAAGATTTTAGCGGGAGCCGCTACAATGAGCAGTTCTTC. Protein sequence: CASSQDFSGSRYNEQFF.

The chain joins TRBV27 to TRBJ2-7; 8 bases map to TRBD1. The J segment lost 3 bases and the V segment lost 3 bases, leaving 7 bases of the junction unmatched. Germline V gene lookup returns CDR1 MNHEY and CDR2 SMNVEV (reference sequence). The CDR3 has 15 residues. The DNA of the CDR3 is TGTGCCAGCAGTTTGTCCCGTGGACAGGGCTACGAGCAGTACGTC. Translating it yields CASSLSRGQGYEQYV.

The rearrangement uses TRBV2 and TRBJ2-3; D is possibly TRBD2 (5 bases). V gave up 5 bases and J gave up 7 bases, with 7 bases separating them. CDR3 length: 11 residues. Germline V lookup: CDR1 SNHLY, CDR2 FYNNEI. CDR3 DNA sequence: TGTGCCAGCAGTTCGGGGAATACGCAGTATTTT. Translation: CASSSGNTQYF.

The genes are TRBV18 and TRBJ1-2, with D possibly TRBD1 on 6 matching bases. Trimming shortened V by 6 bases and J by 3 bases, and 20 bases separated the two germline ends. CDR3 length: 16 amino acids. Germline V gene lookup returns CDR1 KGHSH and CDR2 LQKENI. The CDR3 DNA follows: TGTGCCAGCTCCCCGTTTTCTCTGGACAGTCACTATGGCTACACCTTC. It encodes CASSPFSLDSHYGYTF. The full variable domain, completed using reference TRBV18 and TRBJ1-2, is NAGVMQNPRHLVRRRGQEARLRCSPMKGHSHVYWYRQLPEEGLKFMVYLQKENIIDESGMPKERFSAEFPKEGPSILRIQQVVRGDSAAYFCASSPFSLDSHYGYTFGSGTRLTVV.

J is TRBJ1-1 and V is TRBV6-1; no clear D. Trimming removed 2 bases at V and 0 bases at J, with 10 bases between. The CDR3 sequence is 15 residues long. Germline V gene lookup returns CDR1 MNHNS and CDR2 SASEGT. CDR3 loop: CASSELWTVNTEAFF. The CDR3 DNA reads TGTGCCAGCAGTGAACTCTGGACGGTGAACACTGAAGCTTTCTTT.

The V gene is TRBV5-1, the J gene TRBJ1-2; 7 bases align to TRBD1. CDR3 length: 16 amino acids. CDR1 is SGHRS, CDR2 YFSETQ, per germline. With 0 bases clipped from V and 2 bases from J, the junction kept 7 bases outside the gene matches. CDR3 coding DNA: TGCGCCAGCAGCTTGGGCCATAGAGGGGGCAACTATGGCTACACCTTC. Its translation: CASSLGHRGGNYGYTF.

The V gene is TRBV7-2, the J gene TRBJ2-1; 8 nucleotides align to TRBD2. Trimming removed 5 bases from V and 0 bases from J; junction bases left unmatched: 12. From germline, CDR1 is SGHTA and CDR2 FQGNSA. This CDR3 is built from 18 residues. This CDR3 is CASSPLRGGTSSYNEQFF. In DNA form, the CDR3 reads TGTGCCAGCAGCCCGCTACGGGGGGGGACGAGCTCCTACAATGAGCAGTTCTTC.

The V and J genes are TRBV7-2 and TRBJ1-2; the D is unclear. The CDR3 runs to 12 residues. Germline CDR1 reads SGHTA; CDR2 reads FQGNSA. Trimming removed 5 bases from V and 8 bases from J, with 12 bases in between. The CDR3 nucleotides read TGTGCCAGCAGCCCAGAAGGTCCCGGCTACACCTTC. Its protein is CASSPEGPGYTF. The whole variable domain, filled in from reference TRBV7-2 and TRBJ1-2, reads GAGVSQSPSNKVTEKGKDVELRCDPISGHTALYWYRQSLGQGLEFLIYFQGNSAPDKSGLPSDRFSAERTGGSVSTLTIQRTQQEDSAVYLCASSPEGPGYTFGSGTRLTVV.

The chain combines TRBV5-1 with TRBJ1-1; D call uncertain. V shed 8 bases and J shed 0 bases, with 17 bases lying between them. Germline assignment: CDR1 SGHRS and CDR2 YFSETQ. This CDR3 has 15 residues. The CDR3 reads CASRLDGSVNTEAFF. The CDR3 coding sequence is TGCGCCAGTAGATTGGACGGTTCAGTGAACACTGAAGCTTTCTTT.

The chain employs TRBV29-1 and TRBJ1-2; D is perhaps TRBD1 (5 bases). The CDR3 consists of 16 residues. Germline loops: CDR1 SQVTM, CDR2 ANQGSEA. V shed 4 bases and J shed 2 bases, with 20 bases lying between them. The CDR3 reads CSVVSHTGEWNYGYTF. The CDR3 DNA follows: TGCAGCGTTGTCTCCCATACAGGTGAATGGAACTATGGCTACACCTTC.